Presented here are 7 T cell receptor beta chains from one specimen sequenced in a study of blood T cell repertoires in COVID-19. Libraries were prepared by immunoSEQ multiplex PCR; TCRdb keeps only in-frame clonotypes and omits some of them. The repertoire holds fewer than 90,000 clones, with about 80% as singletons. Material: peripheral blood. These receptor sequences come from an elderly woman with acute or convalescent COVID-19.

The gene calls are TRBV6-5 and TRBJ2-1, with 15 bases lining up with TRBD2. This CDR3 has 16 amino acids. Germline values: CDR1 MNHEY, CDR2 SVGAGI. Trimming took 4 bases from V and 10 from J; bases not matched to a gene: 8. DNA for the CDR3: TGTGCCAGCAGTTCCCGGACTAGCGGGAGGGCAAGGGAGCAGTTCTTC. It specifies CASSSRTSGRAREQFF.

This clone showed up just once. V and J are TRBV27 and TRBJ1-2, with 7 bases that match TRBD1. The CDR3 is made up of 16 amino acids. V shed 2 bases, J shed 4 bases, and the junction held 10 bases outside the gene matches. Germline loops: CDR1 MNHEY, CDR2 SMNVEV (reference sequence). This CDR3 is CASSLRPGQRFYGYTF. DNA for the CDR3: TGTGCCAGCAGTTTACGTCCGGGACAGAGATTCTATGGCTACACCTTC.

The chain links TRBV19 to TRBJ1-2; D is undetermined. V shed 1 base and J shed 1 base, with 4 bases lying between them. Germline lookup yields CDR1 LNHDA and CDR2 SQIVND (reference sequence). The CDR3 totals 13 residues. CDR3: CASSIGLNYGYTF. The CDR3 nucleotides are TGTGCCAGTAGTATAGGGCTTAACTATGGCTACACCTTC.

This chain connects TRBV5-1 to TRBJ2-7; D ambiguous. The CDR3 loop spans 13 amino acids. The germline V and J ends were trimmed by 0 bases and 6 bases, with 10 bases remaining between them. Germline-derived CDR1 and CDR2 are SGHRS and YFSETQ. CDR3 amino acids: CASSLGPVLEQYF. The CDR3, as DNA: TGCGCCAGCAGCTTGGGGCCCGTCCTCGAGCAGTACTTC.

In the case of this clone: The same CDR3 is also encoded by other DNA sequences in this sample. This chain links TRBV5-1 with TRBJ2-7; TRBD2 agrees at 11 bases. This CDR3 is built from 15 residues. The V gene end was trimmed by 4 bases and the J gene end by 2 bases; junction bases not matched to a gene: 5. CDR1 is SGHRS, CDR2 YFSETQ, per germline. The CDR3 bases are TGCGCCAGCAGCCTGGGGACTAGCGGACCCTACGAGCAGTACTTC. Residues: CASSLGTSGPYEQYF.

This chain links TRBV18 with TRBJ1-3, with TRBD1 identical over 9 bases. Germline V CDR1 and CDR2: KGHSH, LQKENI. This CDR3 comprises 16 residues. The junction had 9 bases not matched to a gene; V was cut back by 2 bases and J by 7 bases. This CDR3 reads CASSPMTGTGSNTIYF. The CDR3 DNA reads TGTGCCAGCTCACCAATGACCGGGACAGGGAGTAACACCATATATTTT.

The chain carries TRBV2 and TRBJ2-2; TRBD1 is a possible D gene (5 bases). The V gene lost 4 bases and the J gene lost 3 bases, with 15 bases spanning the gap. This CDR3 is 16 amino acids long. Germline V gene sequence: CDR1 SNHLY, CDR2 FYNNEI. The DNA for the CDR3 is TGTGCCAGCAGTGCCCGACAGATACTTCACACCGGGGAGCTGTTTTTT. The encoded protein is CASSARQILHTGELFF.